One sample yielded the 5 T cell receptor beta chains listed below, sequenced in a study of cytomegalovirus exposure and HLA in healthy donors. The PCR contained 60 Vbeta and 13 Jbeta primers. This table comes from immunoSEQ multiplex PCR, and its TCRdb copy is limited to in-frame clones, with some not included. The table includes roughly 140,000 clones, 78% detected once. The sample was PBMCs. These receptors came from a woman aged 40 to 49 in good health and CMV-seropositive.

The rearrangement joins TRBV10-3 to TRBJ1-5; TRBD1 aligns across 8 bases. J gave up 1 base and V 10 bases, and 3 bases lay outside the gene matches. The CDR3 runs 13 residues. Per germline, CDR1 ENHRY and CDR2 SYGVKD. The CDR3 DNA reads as TGTGCCACCCAGGGGGCGAGCAATCAGCCCCAGCATTTT. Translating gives CATQGASNQPQHF.

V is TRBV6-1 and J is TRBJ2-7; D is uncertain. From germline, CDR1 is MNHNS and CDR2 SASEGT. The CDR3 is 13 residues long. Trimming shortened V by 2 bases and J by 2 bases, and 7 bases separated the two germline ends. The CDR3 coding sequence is TGTGCCAGCAGTGAACAGGCAGCCTACGAGCAGTACTTC. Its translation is CASSEQAAYEQYF.

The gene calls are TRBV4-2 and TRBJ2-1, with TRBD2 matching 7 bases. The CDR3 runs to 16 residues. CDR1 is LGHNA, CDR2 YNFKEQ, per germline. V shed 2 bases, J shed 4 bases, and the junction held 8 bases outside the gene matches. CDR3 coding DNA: TGTGCCAGCAGCCAAACTAGCAGCGGGATATACAATGAGCAGTTCTTC. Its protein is CASSQTSSGIYNEQFF.

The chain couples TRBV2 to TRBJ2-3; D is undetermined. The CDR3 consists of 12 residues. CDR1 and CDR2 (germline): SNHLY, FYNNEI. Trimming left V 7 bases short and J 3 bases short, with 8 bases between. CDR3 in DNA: TGTGCCAGCAACACCCAAACAGATACGCAGTATTTT. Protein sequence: CASNTQTDTQYF.

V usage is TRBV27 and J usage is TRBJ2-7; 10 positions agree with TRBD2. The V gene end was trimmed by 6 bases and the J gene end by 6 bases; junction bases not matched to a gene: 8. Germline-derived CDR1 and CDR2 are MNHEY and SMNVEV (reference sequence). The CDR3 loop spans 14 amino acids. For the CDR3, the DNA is TGTGCCAGCAGCTCTAGCGGGAGACTGTCCGAGCAGTACTTC. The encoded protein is CASSSSGRLSEQYF.